One and the same sample provided the 9 T cell receptor beta chains below, sequenced in a study of CXCR3-negative and CXCR3-positive naive CD8 T cells. The antigens for these receptors are not known. Broader study findings: CXCR3-negative naive cells had less hydrophobic TRB CDR3s than did CXCR3-positive naive cells.

UMI-labeled TRB cDNA libraries were prepared by 5' RACE. TCRdb reanalyzed the 5' RACE reads and collapses them to one entry per CDR3 protein, without DNA. The sample data list some 140,000 distinct CDR3 sequences. The sample comprised naive CXCR3+ CD8+ T cells from blood. As to subset: CD45RO-CCR7+CD27+CD95- naive CD8+ T cells expressing CXCR3 (TNR3+). The receptors derive from a human donor in good health. Some clones in this sample may be carry-over from other donors' samples.

The chain has TRBV27 and TRBJ2-7. Germline V lookup: CDR1 MNHEY, CDR2 SMNVEV (reference sequence). CDR3 length: 14 amino acids. The CDR3 spells CASSLTTSHYEQYF.

V and J are TRBV5-1 and TRBJ1-1. Germline CDR1 reads SGHRS; CDR2 reads YFSETQ. The CDR3 sequence is 13 residues long. The CDR3 reads CASSPTMNTEAFF.

This chain connects TRBV4-3 to TRBJ2-5; TCRdb's D gene call, TRBD1, goes unchecked for lack of DNA. Germline V gene sequence: CDR1 LGHNA, CDR2 YSLEER. The CDR3 has 14 amino acids. CDR3 loop: CASSQTGSQETQYF.

This rearrangement joins TRBV20-1 to TRBJ2-1; TCRdb gives TRBD2 as the D gene, but with no DNA this cannot be confirmed. This CDR3 comprises 16 residues. Germline CDR1 reads DFQATT; CDR2 reads SNEGSKA (reference sequence). CDR3 in amino acids: CSARAVERGEYNEQFF.

The chain has TRBV7-9 and TRBJ2-1; absent DNA, TCRdb's TRBD2 call cannot be checked. The germline CDR1 and CDR2 sequences are SEHNR and FQNEAQ (reference sequence). CDR3 length: 13 residues. CDR3 sequence reads: CASSFLAGAEQFF.

This chain uses TRBV9 with TRBJ2-1. Germline V gene data show CDR1 as SGDLS and CDR2 as YYNGEE. This CDR3 spans 15 amino acids. The CDR3: CASSARKSSYNEQFF. Combining the CDR3 with reference TRBV9 and TRBJ2-1 gives the whole variable domain DSGVTQTPKHLITATGQRVTLRCSPRSGDLSVYWYQQSLDQGLQFLIQYYNGEERAKGNILERFSAQQFPDLHSELNLSSLELGDSALYFCASSARKSSYNEQFFGPGTRLTVL.

This chain uses TRBV5-5 with TRBJ2-5; TCRdb indicates TRBD1, and absent DNA this call remains unverified. There are 19 residues in the CDR3. Germline CDR1 SGHKS, CDR2 YYEKEE (reference sequence). The CDR3 protein is CASSLELGVAAGGQETQYF. The variable domain in full, completed from reference TRBV5-5 and TRBJ2-5, reads DAGVTQSPTHLIKTRGQQVTLRCSPISGHKSVSWYQQVLGQGPQFIFQYYEKEERGRGNFPDRFSARQFPNYSSELNVNALLLGDSALYLCASSLELGVAAGGQETQYFGPGTRLLVL.

The gene calls are TRBV4-1 and TRBJ2-7; lacking DNA, the TRBD2 call made by TCRdb goes unchecked. This CDR3 is 17 amino acids long. Per the germline V gene, CDR1 is MGHRA and CDR2 is YSYEKL. CDR3 amino acids: CASSRDPLAGDGSEQYF.

This chain connects TRBV6-2 or TRBV6-3 to TRBJ2-2; TCRdb proposes TRBD1, but this gene call is untestable without DNA. CDR3 size: 15 residues. The germline V gene encodes CDR1 MNHEY and CDR2 SVGEGT. The CDR3 sequence: CASRPGQEHTGELFF.